The T cell receptor beta chain described here comes from a study of control samples from healthy donors and cancer patients. Trimming took 4 bases from V and 5 from J, leaving 17 bases between them. Germline loops: CDR1 MGHDK, CDR2 SYGVNS. The CDR3 has 15 amino acids. Clones were read by immunoSEQ multiplex PCR, and TCRdb kept only the in-frame ones, dropping some. The sample has 100,000 to 150,000 clones, 75% to 95% seen once. The specimen was blood. This TCR was sampled from a man aged 18 to 29 in good health. The chain has TRBV25-1 and TRBJ2-5, with D tentatively TRBD1 or TRBD2 (5 bases each). The CDR3 bases are TGTGCCAGCAGTGCTGGGACCGATCACAGGGAGACCCAGTACTTC. Its protein is CASSAGTDHRETQYF.